The 19 T cell receptor beta chains below all came from one sample that was sequenced in a study of CDR3 diversity in severe acne. TCRdb re-derived calls from the PCR reads in MiXCR, one entry per CDR3 protein. This sample carries around 83,000 distinct CDR3 sequences, roughly 49% of them seen once, and the ten largest clones take 9.5% to 13%. Sequencing was done on a sample of blood. These receptors were taken from a male donor with severe acne vulgaris.

This clonotype showed up many times. The chain links TRBV9 to TRBJ2-2; tentative D call: TRBD2 (5 bases). The germline V and J ends were trimmed by 0 bases and 4 bases, with 10 bases remaining between them. The CDR3 runs to 15 residues. Germline loops: CDR1 SGDLS, CDR2 YYNGEE. As DNA, the CDR3 is TGTGCCAGCAGCGTAGAAGGGAGAACCACCGGGGAGCTGTTTTTT. This sequence encodes CASSVEGRTTGELFF.

J is TRBJ2-2 and V is TRBV13, with 9 bases lining up with TRBD1. This CDR3 region has 16 residues. Germline V gene lookup returns CDR1 PRHDT and CDR2 FYEKMQ (reference sequence). The V and J ends lost 5 bases and 4 bases, in that order; junction bases with no gene match: 8. This CDR3 is CASSGTGYGGTGELFF. The CDR3 DNA reads TGTGCCAGCAGCGGGACAGGGTACGGTGGCACCGGGGAGCTGTTTTTT.

This clonotype was seen ten or more times. V gene TRBV12-3 or TRBV12-4 combines with J gene TRBJ2-7; no reliable D call. The CDR3 covers 15 residues. V lost 2 bases and J lost 5, with 16 bases in between. Here the CDR3 DNA reads TGTGCCAGCAGTTTATTTGGAGTGGGGTCCGACGAGCAGTACTTC. This gives the protein CASSLFGVGSDEQYF.

This clonotype was detected ten times or more. A read error may account for a junction end that differs from germline. J is TRBJ2-5 and V is TRBV20-1; possibly TRBD1 or TRBD2 for D (5 bases each). This CDR3 is 14 amino acids long. CDR1 is DFQATT and CDR2 is SNEGSKA in the germline V gene (reference sequence). The CDR3 DNA sequence: TGCAGTGCGAGAGGGGCTAGCCGGTCGGAGACCCAGTACTTC. As protein: CSARGASRSETQYF.

V is TRBV28 and J is TRBJ2-1; TRBD2 agrees at 10 bases. Germline assignment: CDR1 MDHEN and CDR2 SYDVKM. The CDR3 runs 14 residues. After removal of 6 bases from V and 9 bases from J, the junction contained 8 bases not matched to a gene. This CDR3 reads CASSVAGGNGEQFF. DNA of the CDR3: TGTGCCAGCAGCGTAGCGGGGGGCAATGGTGAGCAGTTCTTC.

V is TRBV27 and J is TRBJ2-2, with a tentative D call TRBD2 (7 bases). The CDR3 contains 17 residues. The germline CDR1 and CDR2 sequences are MNHEY and SMNVEV (reference sequence). V gave up 4 bases and J gave up 4 bases, with 19 bases separating them. CDR3: CASSYPRGGGSTGELFF. DNA for the CDR3: TGTGCCAGCAGTTACCCTCGGGGAGGGGGGTCCACCGGGGAGCTGTTTTTT.

This rearrangement joins TRBV10-2 to TRBJ1-1; no clear D. Germline V gene sequence: CDR1 WSHSY, CDR2 SAAADI. The V end lost 0 bases, the J end lost 3 bases, and 8 bases lay between the germline ends. This CDR3 region has 14 residues. CDR3 nucleotide sequence: TGCGCCAGCAGTGAGTCTACCGGGGACACTGAAGCTTTCTTT. Its translation: CASSESTGDTEAFF.

The gene calls are TRBV20-1 and TRBJ1-3, with unresolved D. This CDR3 contains 11 residues. From germline, CDR1 is DFQATT and CDR2 SNEGSKA (reference sequence). The ends were cut back, 0 bases at V and 8 bases at J, with 5 bases in the middle. The CDR3 loop is CSARDSHTIYF. CDR3 DNA: TGCAGTGCTAGAGATAGCCACACCATATATTTT.

Notes on this clonotype: One end of the junction fails to match germline, which may point to a read error. V is TRBV7-8 and J is TRBJ1-2; D gene uncertain. The CDR3 has 15 residues. Looked up from germline, CDR1 is SGHVS and CDR2 is FQNEAQ. The CDR3, as DNA: TGCGCCAGCAGCTTGACCTATAAGGCATCCTATGCCTACACCTTC. Amino acid sequence: CASSLTYKASYAYTF. The whole variable domain, filled in from reference TRBV7-8 and TRBJ1-2, reads GAGVSQSPRYKVAKRGQDVALRCDPISGHVSLFWYQQALGQGPEFLTYFQNEAQLDKSGLPSDRFFAERPEGSVSTLKIQRTQQEDSAVYLCASSLTYKASYAYTFGSGTRLTVV.

Concerning this clonotype: The CDR3 end shows no conserved phenylalanine or tryptophan, and so a read error is likely. No DNA is shown, since the ends of the CDR3 on it are uncertain; the CDR3 is the one TCRdb lists. The genes are TRBV20-1 and TRBJ2-7. The germline V gene encodes CDR1 DFQATT and CDR2 SNEGSKA (reference sequence). The CDR3 spans 9 residues, counting both ends. The CDR3: CSARDQTRR.

The CDR3 here is CASNGPEAFF. In DNA, the CDR3 is TGTGCCAGCAATGGTCCTGAAGCTTTCTTT. V gene TRBV2 combines with J gene TRBJ1-1; no clear D. The CDR3 sequence is 10 residues long. Germline V CDR1 and CDR2: SNHLY, FYNNEI. Deletions cut 7 bases from V and 6 bases from J, with 6 bases between.

This clonotype has a count of ten or more. The rearrangement joins TRBV3-1 to TRBJ1-6; D remains ambiguous. Germline CDR1 reads LGHDT; CDR2 reads YNNKEL (reference sequence). This CDR3 is 12 amino acids long. V was cut by 3 bases and J by 10 bases, with 7 bases left in between. The CDR3, as DNA: TGTGCCAGCAGCCAGGGAGTCTCACCCCTCCACTTT. This gives the protein CASSQGVSPLHF.

The J gene is TRBJ2-5, the V gene TRBV12-3 or TRBV12-4, with D unresolved. The CDR3 is 14 amino acids. V was trimmed by 2 bases and J by 0 bases, leaving 7 bases between them. CDR3 sequence (DNA): TGTGCCAGCAGTTTATTGGGGAACCAAGAGACCCAGTACTTC. This codes for CASSLLGNQETQYF.

Concerning this clonotype: A read error may be the cause here, since a much bigger clone is one base away. The chain uses TRBV5-1 and TRBJ2-1; 7 positions match TRBD2. Germline V CDR1 and CDR2: SGHRS, YFSETQ. The CDR3 covers 15 residues. The CDR3 reads CAGSFELAIYNEQFF. CDR3 DNA: TGCGCCGGCAGCTTTGAACTAGCGATCTACAATGAGCAGTTCTTC.

J is TRBJ1-3 and V is TRBV9, with no clear D. The CDR3 totals 16 residues. CDR1 and CDR2 (germline): SGDLS, YYNGEE. Trimming took off 2 bases at V and 4 bases at J, with 16 bases between the two ends. In nucleotides, the CDR3 is TGTGCCAGCAGCGTCTGGCGGTTCTCTAGGGGAAACACCATATATTTT. Protein product: CASSVWRFSRGNTIYF.

About this clonotype itself: One end of the junction varies from germline; a read error may be responsible. The chain is built from TRBV7-2 and TRBJ2-2, with 8 bases identical to TRBD1. The CDR3 sequence is 15 residues long. Germline V gene data show CDR1 as SGHTA and CDR2 as FQGNSA. Written as DNA, the CDR3 is TGTGCCAGCAGCTTATCCCGACAGGGGACCGGGGAGCGGTTTTTT. This encodes CASSLSRQGTGERFF.

The chain couples TRBV12-3 or TRBV12-4 to TRBJ1-1; D ambiguous. V was trimmed by 8 bases and J by 6 bases, leaving 13 bases between them. The CDR3 has 12 residues. The CDR3 reads CASHGWTAEAFF. The CDR3, as DNA: TGTGCCAGCCATGGGTGGACGGCTGAAGCTTTCTTT.

This rearrangement joins TRBV10-3 to TRBJ1-2, with D uncertain. The germline V gene encodes CDR1 ENHRY and CDR2 SYGVKD. CDR3 length: 14 residues. The ends were cut back, 10 bases at V and 6 bases at J, with 21 bases in the middle. The CDR3 DNA reads TGTGCCAGCAGCTTTACGGGGAGTTTGGATGGCTACACCTTC. Translated, it gives CASSFTGSLDGYTF.

The rearrangement uses TRBV5-1 and TRBJ1-4, with D tentatively TRBD1 (5 bases). V lost 4 bases and J lost 9, with 19 bases in between. This CDR3 region has 15 residues. Germline CDR1 and CDR2: SGHRS and YFSETQ. CDR3 amino acids: CASSLGGVEKKKLFF. Written as DNA, the CDR3 is TGCGCCAGCAGCCTTGGGGGGGTGGAAAAAAAAAAACTGTTTTTT.